These 3 T cell receptor beta chains originate from one sample sequenced in a study of somatic mutations in cytotoxic T cells in rheumatoid arthritis. The repertoire was sequenced with immunoSEQ multiplex PCR; TCRdb's copy has only in-frame clones and lacks some. The sample carries around 20,000 clones, roughly four fifths recorded once. The sequenced material came from CD8+ T cells sorted from blood. These receptors came from an adult with rheumatoid arthritis.

The chain couples TRBV2 to TRBJ1-2; no reliable D call. Germline loops: CDR1 SNHLY, CDR2 FYNNEI. The CDR3 spans 14 residues. With 6 bases removed from V and 6 bases from J, the gap between germline ends came to 17 bases. In nucleotides, the CDR3 is TGTGCCAGCAGCATCGGGGAGGGATCTGATGGCTACACCTTC. Its translation: CASSIGEGSDGYTF.

This clone has just a few counts. V usage is TRBV14 and J usage is TRBJ2-7, with D possibly being TRBD2 (6 bases). The CDR3 consists of 13 residues. Germline-derived CDR1 and CDR2 are SGHDN and FVKESK. V lost 8 bases and J 7 bases, leaving 18 bases between the germline ends. The CDR3 sequence: CASSIGRQREQYF. As DNA, the CDR3 is TGTGCCAGCTCTATCGGGAGACAGCGGGAGCAGTACTTC.

This clone was counted between two and nine times. V and J are TRBV28 and TRBJ2-7, with a tentative D call TRBD2 (6 bases). This CDR3 spans 15 amino acids. V lost 6 bases, J lost 0 bases, and 15 bases lay in between. CDR1 and CDR2 from the germline V gene are MDHEN and SYDVKM. The CDR3 protein is CASRPDSGRSYEQYF. CDR3 bases: TGTGCCAGCAGGCCTGATAGCGGACGCTCCTACGAGCAGTACTTC.